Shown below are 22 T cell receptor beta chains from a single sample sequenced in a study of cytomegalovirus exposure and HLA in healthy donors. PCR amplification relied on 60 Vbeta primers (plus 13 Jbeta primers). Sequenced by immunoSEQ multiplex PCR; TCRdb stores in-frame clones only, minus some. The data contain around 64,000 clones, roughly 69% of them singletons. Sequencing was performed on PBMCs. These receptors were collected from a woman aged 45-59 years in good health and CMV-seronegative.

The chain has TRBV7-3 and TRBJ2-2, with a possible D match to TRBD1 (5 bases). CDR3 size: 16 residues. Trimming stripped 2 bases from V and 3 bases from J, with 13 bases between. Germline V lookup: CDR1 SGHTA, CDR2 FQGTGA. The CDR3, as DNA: TGTGCCAGCAGCTTACATGAAGCAGGGCACACCGGGGAGCTGTTTTTT. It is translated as CASSLHEAGHTGELFF.

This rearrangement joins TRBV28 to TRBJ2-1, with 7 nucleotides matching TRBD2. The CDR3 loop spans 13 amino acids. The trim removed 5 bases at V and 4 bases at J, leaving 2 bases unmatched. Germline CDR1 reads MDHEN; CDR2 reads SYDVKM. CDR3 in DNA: TGTGCCAGCAGTCCGGGGGGATACAATGAGCAGTTCTTC. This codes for CASSPGGYNEQFF.

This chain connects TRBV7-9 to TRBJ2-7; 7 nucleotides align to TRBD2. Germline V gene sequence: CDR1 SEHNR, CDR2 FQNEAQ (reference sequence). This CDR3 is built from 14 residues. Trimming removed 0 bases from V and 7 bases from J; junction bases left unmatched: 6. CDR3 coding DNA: TGTGCCAGCAGCTTAGCGGGAGGGCCGGGAGAGCAGTACTTC. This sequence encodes CASSLAGGPGEQYF. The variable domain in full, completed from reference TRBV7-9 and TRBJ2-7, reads DTGVSQNPRHKITKRGQNVTFRCDPISEHNRLYWYRQTLGQGPEFLTYFQNEAQLEKSRLLSDRFSAERPKGSFSTLEIQRTEQGDSAMYLCASSLAGGPGEQYFGPGTRLTVT.

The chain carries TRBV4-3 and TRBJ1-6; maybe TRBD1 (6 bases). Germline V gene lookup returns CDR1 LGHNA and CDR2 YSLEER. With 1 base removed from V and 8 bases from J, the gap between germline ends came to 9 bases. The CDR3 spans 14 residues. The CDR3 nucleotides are TGCGCCAGCAGCCAAGTCGACAGGCATTCACCCCTCCACTTT. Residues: CASSQVDRHSPLHF.

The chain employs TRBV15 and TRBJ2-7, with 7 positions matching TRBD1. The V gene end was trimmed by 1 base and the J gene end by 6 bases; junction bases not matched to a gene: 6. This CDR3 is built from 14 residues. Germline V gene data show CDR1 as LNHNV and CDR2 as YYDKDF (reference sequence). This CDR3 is CATSRAGTVTEQYF. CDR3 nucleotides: TGTGCCACCAGCAGAGCCGGGACAGTCACCGAGCAGTACTTC.

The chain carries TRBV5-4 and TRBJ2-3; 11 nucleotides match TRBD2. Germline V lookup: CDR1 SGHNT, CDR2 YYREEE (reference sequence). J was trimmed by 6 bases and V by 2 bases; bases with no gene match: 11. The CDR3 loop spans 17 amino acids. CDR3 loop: CASSFFGLAGEGDTQYF. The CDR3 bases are TGTGCCAGCAGCTTTTTCGGACTAGCGGGTGAAGGGGATACGCAGTATTTT. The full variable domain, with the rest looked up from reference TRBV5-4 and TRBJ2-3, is ETGVTQSPTHLIKTRGQQVTLRCSSQSGHNTVSWYQQALGQGPQFIFQYYREEENGRGNFPPRFSGLQFPNYSSELNVNALELDDSALYLCASSFFGLAGEGDTQYFGPGTRLTVL.

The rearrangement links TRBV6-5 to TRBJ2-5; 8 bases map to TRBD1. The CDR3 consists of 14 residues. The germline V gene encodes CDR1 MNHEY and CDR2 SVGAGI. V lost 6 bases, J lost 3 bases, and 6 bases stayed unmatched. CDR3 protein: CASSRGQGKETQYF. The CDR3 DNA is TGTGCCAGCAGCCGTGGACAGGGTAAAGAGACCCAGTACTTC.

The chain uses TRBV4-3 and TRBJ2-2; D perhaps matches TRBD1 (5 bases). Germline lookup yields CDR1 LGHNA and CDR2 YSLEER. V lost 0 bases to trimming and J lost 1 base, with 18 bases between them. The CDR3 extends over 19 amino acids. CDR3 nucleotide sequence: TGCGCCAGCAGCCAAGATCTGGCTCGGCAGGGCGGGAACACCGGGGAGCTGTTTTTT. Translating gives CASSQDLARQGGNTGELFF.

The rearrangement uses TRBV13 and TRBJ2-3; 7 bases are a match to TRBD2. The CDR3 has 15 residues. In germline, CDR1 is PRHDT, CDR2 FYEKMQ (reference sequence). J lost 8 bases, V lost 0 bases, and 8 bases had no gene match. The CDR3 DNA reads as TGTGCCAGCAGCTTAGGAGGACTAGTTATTGGTACGCAGTATTTT. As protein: CASSLGGLVIGTQYF.

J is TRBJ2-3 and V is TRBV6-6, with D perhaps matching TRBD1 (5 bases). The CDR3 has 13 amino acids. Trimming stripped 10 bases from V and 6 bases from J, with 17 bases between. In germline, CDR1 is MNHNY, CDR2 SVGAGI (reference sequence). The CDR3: CATKQGVIDTQYF. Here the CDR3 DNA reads TGTGCCACAAAGCAGGGTGTCATTGATACGCAGTATTTT.

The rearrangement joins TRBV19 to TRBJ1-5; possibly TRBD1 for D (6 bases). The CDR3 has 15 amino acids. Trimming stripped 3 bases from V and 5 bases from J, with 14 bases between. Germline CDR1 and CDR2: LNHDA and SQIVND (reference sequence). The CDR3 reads CASSMLGGLDQPQHF. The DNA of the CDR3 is TGTGCCAGTAGTATGCTTGGGGGCCTAGATCAGCCCCAGCATTTT. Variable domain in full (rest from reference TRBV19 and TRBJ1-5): DGGITQSPKYLFRKEGQNVTLSCEQNLNHDAMYWYRQDPGQGLRLIYYSQIVNDFQKGDIAEGYSVSREKKESFPLTVTSAQKNPTAFYLCASSMLGGLDQPQHFGDGTRLSIL.

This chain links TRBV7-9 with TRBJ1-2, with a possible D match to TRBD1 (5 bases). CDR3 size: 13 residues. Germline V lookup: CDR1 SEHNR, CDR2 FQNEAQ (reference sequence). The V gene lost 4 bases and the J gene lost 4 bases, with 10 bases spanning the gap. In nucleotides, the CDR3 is TGTGCCAGCAGCTCTCACGGGGGCTATGGCTACACCTTC. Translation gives CASSSHGGYGYTF. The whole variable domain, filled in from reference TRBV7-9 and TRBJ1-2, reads DTGVSQNPRHKITKRGQNVTFRCDPISEHNRLYWYRQTLGQGPEFLTYFQNEAQLEKSRLLSDRFSAERPKGSFSTLEIQRTEQGDSAMYLCASSSHGGYGYTFGSGTRLTVV.

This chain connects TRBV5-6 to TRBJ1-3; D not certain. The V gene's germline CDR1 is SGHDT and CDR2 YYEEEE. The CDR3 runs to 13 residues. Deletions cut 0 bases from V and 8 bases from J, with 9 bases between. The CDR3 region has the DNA TGTGCCAGCAGCTTGGCCTTTCCGGACACCATATATTTT. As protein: CASSLAFPDTIYF.

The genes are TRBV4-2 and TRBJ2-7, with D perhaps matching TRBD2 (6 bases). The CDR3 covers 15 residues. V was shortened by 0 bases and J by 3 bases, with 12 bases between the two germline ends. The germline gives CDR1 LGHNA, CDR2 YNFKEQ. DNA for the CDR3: TGTGCCAGCAGCCAAGATACCAGCGGGTTCTACGAGCAGTACTTC. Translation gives CASSQDTSGFYEQYF.

The chain's CDR3 is CASSLWAGSSYNEQFF. The DNA of the CDR3 is TGTGCCAGCAGTTTATGGGCGGGTAGCTCCTACAATGAGCAGTTCTTC. This sequence joins TRBV28 and TRBJ2-1; possibly TRBD2 for D (5 bases). Germline CDR1 and CDR2: MDHEN and SYDVKM. Trimming removed 0 bases from V and 0 bases from J, with 9 bases in between. The CDR3 sequence is 16 residues long.

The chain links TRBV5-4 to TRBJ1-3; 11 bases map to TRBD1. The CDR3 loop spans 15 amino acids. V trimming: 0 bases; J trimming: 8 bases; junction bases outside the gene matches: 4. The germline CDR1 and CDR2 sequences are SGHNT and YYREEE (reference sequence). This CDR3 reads CASSLAGQGAHTIYF. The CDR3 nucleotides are TGTGCCAGCAGCTTGGCCGGACAGGGGGCTCACACCATATATTTT.

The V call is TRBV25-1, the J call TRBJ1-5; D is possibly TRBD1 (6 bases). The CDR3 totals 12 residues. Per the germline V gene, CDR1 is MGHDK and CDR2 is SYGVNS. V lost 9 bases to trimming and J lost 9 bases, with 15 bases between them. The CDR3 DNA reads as TGTGCCAGGTTTGGACAGTCGCGGCCCCAGCATTTT. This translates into CARFGQSRPQHF.

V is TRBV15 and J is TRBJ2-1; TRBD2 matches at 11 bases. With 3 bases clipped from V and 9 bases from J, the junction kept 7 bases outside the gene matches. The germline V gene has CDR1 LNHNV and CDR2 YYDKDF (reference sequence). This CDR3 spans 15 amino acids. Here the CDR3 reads CATSSLAGGASEQFF. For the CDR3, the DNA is TGTGCCACCAGCAGCTTAGCGGGAGGGGCTAGTGAGCAGTTCTTC.

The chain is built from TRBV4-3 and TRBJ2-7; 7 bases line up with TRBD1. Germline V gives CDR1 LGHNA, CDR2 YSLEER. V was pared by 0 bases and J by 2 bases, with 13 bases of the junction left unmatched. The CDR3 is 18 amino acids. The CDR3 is CASSQEVGGRGNTYEQYF. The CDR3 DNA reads TGCGCCAGCAGCCAAGAGGTAGGCGGCAGGGGGAACACCTACGAGCAGTACTTC.

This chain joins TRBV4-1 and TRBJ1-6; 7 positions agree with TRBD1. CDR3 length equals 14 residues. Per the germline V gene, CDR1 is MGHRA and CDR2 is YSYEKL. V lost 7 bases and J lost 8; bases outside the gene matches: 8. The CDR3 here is CASTGQRADSPLHF. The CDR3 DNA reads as TGCGCCAGCACGGGACAGAGGGCCGATTCACCCCTCCACTTT.

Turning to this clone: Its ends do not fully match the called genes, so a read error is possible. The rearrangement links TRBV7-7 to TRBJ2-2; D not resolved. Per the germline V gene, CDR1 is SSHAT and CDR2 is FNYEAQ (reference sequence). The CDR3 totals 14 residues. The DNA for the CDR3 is TGTGCTAGCAGCTTCGGGTCCACGTCCGGGGAGCTGTTTTTT. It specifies CASSFGSTSGELFF.

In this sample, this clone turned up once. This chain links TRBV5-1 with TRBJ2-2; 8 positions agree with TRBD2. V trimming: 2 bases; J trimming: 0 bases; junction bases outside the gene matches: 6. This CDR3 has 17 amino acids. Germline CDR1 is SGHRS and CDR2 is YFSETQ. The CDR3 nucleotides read TGCGCCAGCAGCTTCCAGCGGGGGACCCCGAACACCGGGGAGCTGTTTTTT. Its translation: CASSFQRGTPNTGELFF.